The subject of this entry is one TCR beta chain. Its target is not known. This specimen belongs to a study of cytomegalovirus exposure and HLA in healthy donors. Whole-study findings and limits: TCR beta V segments were, for the most part, productive about 87% or about 30% of the time in an earlier analysis. Common viral pathogens seemed to be connected with several of the most significant clusters, according to a later analysis. Because they were indistinguishable, some V segments, including TRBV6-2 and TRBV6-3, were excluded.

The PCR ran on 60 Vbeta and 13 Jbeta primers. Repertoires were generated with immunoSEQ multiplex PCR, while TCRdb's copy carries only in-frame clones and drops some. The sample has under 250,000 clones; around 78% are singletons. The CDR3 runs to 15 residues. Trimming cost V 5 bases and J 1 base; bases outside gene matches: 5. Germline assignment: CDR1 SGHVS and CDR2 FNYEAQ. Sequencing was done on a sample of PBMCs. The receptor comes from a man aged 25-40 years in good health and CMV-seronegative. This rearrangement joins TRBV7-6 to TRBJ1-3, with 7 bases lining up with TRBD1. CDR3 residues: CASSVTGESGNTIYF. CDR3 bases: TGTGCCAGCAGCGTAACAGGGGAATCTGGAAACACCATATATTTT.